The 25 T cell receptor beta chains given below trace back to one sample, sequenced in a study of T cell changes during pregnancy in multiple sclerosis. Clones were read by immunoSEQ multiplex PCR, and TCRdb kept only the in-frame ones, dropping some. The sample carries 85,000 to 130,000 clones, around 93% recorded once. The specimen was peripheral blood, collected before pregnancy. The receptors shown here come from a female donor with multiple sclerosis, enrolled in a pregnancy study.

This clone was found a few times. This sequence joins TRBV9 and TRBJ1-1; tentative D call: TRBD1 (5 bases). The length of the CDR3 is 13 residues. Germline values: CDR1 SGDLS, CDR2 YYNGEE. V lost 1 base and J 5 bases, leaving 9 bases between the germline ends. The CDR3 nucleotides read TGTGCCAGCAGCGTAATGGGGGGAACTGAAGCTTTCTTT. Its translation is CASSVMGGTEAFF.

V and J are TRBV5-4 and TRBJ2-7; 7 bases map to TRBD1. V trimming: 3 bases; J trimming: 4 bases; junction bases outside the gene matches: 1. Germline V lookup: CDR1 SGHNT, CDR2 YYREEE (reference sequence). CDR3 size: 12 residues. The CDR3 spells CASSSQGYEQYF. The CDR3 coding sequence is TGTGCCAGCAGCTCACAGGGGTACGAGCAGTACTTC.

The chain employs TRBV25-1 and TRBJ1-1; D may be TRBD1 (6 bases). This CDR3 is built from 16 residues. The V gene lost 1 base and the J gene lost 4 bases, with 16 bases spanning the gap. Looked up from germline, CDR1 is MGHDK and CDR2 is SYGVNS. The CDR3 here is CASSESETGLATEAFF. DNA for the CDR3: TGTGCCAGCAGTGAATCGGAGACAGGATTGGCCACTGAAGCTTTCTTT.

The chain joins TRBV19 to TRBJ2-7; 7 bases are a match to TRBD1. Germline assignment: CDR1 LNHDA and CDR2 SQIVND (reference sequence). V was clipped by 6 bases and J by 3 bases; unmatched bases: 11. The CDR3 runs 15 residues. The DNA for the CDR3 is TGTGCCAGTAGGGAGAAGACAGGGTGGGGCTACGAGCAGTACTTC. It specifies CASREKTGWGYEQYF.

The rearrangement joins TRBV30 to TRBJ2-7, with a possible D match to TRBD1 (5 bases). Germline assignment: CDR1 GTSNPN and CDR2 SVGIG (reference sequence). V was shortened by 2 bases and J by 7 bases, with 15 bases between the two germline ends. The CDR3 has 13 residues. The CDR3, as DNA: TGTGCCTGGAGTTCCACAGGACCGCGGGAGCAGTACTTC. Translated: CAWSSTGPREQYF.

The chain is built from TRBV25-1 and TRBJ2-2; 7 nucleotides align to TRBD1. The ends lost 5 bases at V and 5 bases at J; junction bases unmatched: 5. This CDR3 is built from 14 residues. The V gene's germline CDR1 is MGHDK and CDR2 SYGVNS. DNA for the CDR3: TGTGCCAGCAGTTATCCAGGGGGAACCGGGGAGCTGTTTTTT. This gives the protein CASSYPGGTGELFF. Complete variable domain (other parts from reference TRBV25-1 and TRBJ2-2): EADIYQTPRYLVIGTGKKITLECSQTMGHDKMYWYQQDPGMELHLIHYSYGVNSTEKGDLSSESTVSRIRTEHFPLTLESARPSHTSQYLCASSYPGGTGELFFGEGSRLTVL.

CDR3 protein: CASNRDRASNQPQHF. DNA for the CDR3: TGCGCCAGCAACCGGGACAGGGCTAGCAATCAGCCCCAGCATTTT. The V call is TRBV10-1, the J call TRBJ1-5; 9 nucleotides align to TRBD1. Germline V gene data show CDR1 as WNHNN and CDR2 as SYGVQD (reference sequence). V trimming: 7 bases; J trimming: 0 bases; junction bases outside the gene matches: 4. The CDR3 extends over 15 amino acids.

CDR3: CASSSGWGDDEQFF. CDR3 coding DNA: TGTGCCAGCAGTTCGGGGTGGGGAGACGATGAGCAGTTCTTC. This chain uses TRBV6-5 with TRBJ2-1, with a tentative D call TRBD2 (5 bases). The CDR3 runs to 14 residues. Germline loops: CDR1 MNHEY, CDR2 SVGAGI. Deletions cut 4 bases from V and 8 bases from J, with 15 bases between.

This chain connects TRBV18 to TRBJ2-3; TRBD2 aligns across 9 bases. Germline assignment: CDR1 KGHSH and CDR2 LQKENI. Trimming took 4 bases from V and 0 from J; bases not matched to a gene: 8. The CDR3 runs 17 residues. CDR3 protein: CASSQLGTSTSTDTQYF. Written as DNA, the CDR3 is TGTGCCAGCTCACAACTCGGGACTAGCACCAGCACAGATACGCAGTATTTT.

V is TRBV19 and J is TRBJ1-4; D gene unclear. The CDR3 is 14 residues long. CDR1 and CDR2 from the germline V gene are LNHDA and SQIVND (reference sequence). V dropped 2 bases and J dropped 0 bases, with 4 bases sitting between them. The CDR3, as DNA: TGTGCCAGTAGTATAACAGCAACTAATGAAAAACTGTTTTTT. Its protein is CASSITATNEKLFF.

The chain uses TRBV30 and TRBJ2-7; possibly TRBD1 for D (5 bases). Trimming stripped 0 bases from V and 13 bases from J, with 16 bases between. Germline V gene sequence: CDR1 GTSNPN, CDR2 SVGIG (reference sequence). The CDR3 length is 12 residues. CDR3 in DNA: TGTGCCTGGAGTGTACGAAGGGGCTCCCTCTACTTC. Translating it yields CAWSVRRGSLYF.

The V call is TRBV7-2, the J call TRBJ2-2; D is undetermined. Germline CDR1 SGHTA, CDR2 FQGNSA. Between the trimmed V and J ends, which lost 5 bases and 2 bases, there was a span of 9 bases. The CDR3 length is 14 residues. The CDR3 DNA follows: TGTGCCAGCAGCCCTCGGGTTAACACCGGGGAGCTGTTTTTT. This gives the protein CASSPRVNTGELFF.

This sequence joins TRBV5-7 and TRBJ1-5, with D possibly matching TRBD1 (6 bases). TRBV5-7 is sorted into the ORF group, with uncertain function. V shed 4 bases and J shed 0 bases, with 17 bases lying between them. The CDR3 consists of 17 residues. Written as DNA, the CDR3 is TGTGCCAGCAGCCAGGGGCAAGACGGGTATAGCAATCAGCCCCAGCATTTT. It is translated as CASSQGQDGYSNQPQHF.

The chain employs TRBV10-3 and TRBJ2-6; 8 bases align to TRBD1. The CDR3 extends over 20 amino acids. Germline CDR1 and CDR2: ENHRY and SYGVKD. Trimming took 0 bases from V and 2 from J; bases not matched to a gene: 12. CDR3 coding DNA: TGTGCCATCAGTGAGTCGTACCGGGACAGGTACCCTCCTGGGGCCAACGTCCTGACTTTC. Protein: CAISESYRDRYPPGANVLTF.

V gene TRBV11-3 combines with J gene TRBJ2-1; D may be TRBD2 (6 bases). The germline V gene has CDR1 SGHNT and CDR2 YENEEA. V was trimmed by 4 bases and J by 0 bases, leaving 10 bases between them. The CDR3 runs 15 residues. CDR3 in amino acids: CASSSLASSYNEQFF. The CDR3 region has the DNA TGTGCCAGCAGCTCTCTAGCGAGCTCCTACAATGAGCAGTTCTTC.

The CDR3 region is CASSQNPSGPLTYNEQFF. CDR3 nucleotide sequence: TGTGCCAGCAGCCAAAATCCTAGCGGGCCCTTGACCTACAATGAGCAGTTCTTC. The chain carries TRBV14 and TRBJ2-1; 8 nucleotides align to TRBD2. Unmatched junction bases numbered 11, after V lost 2 bases and J lost 2 bases. From germline, CDR1 is SGHDN and CDR2 FVKESK. This CDR3 is 18 amino acids long.

The V gene is TRBV14, the J gene TRBJ2-1; TRBD2 agrees at 13 bases. The length of the CDR3 is 14 residues. V gave up 2 bases and J gave up 14 bases; unmatched junction bases: 6. CDR1 and CDR2 (germline): SGHDN, FVKESK. The CDR3 protein is CASSQWTSGSSEFF. The CDR3 DNA follows: TGTGCCAGCAGCCAATGGACTAGCGGGAGTTCTGAGTTCTTC.

The chain is built from TRBV6-1 and TRBJ2-7; perhaps TRBD2 as D (6 bases). The V end was cut by 1 base, the J end by 3 bases, with 16 bases between. The CDR3 runs 16 residues. Per the germline V gene, CDR1 is MNHNS and CDR2 is SASEGT. The CDR3 is CASSEGGGGLVYEQYF. For the CDR3, the DNA is TGTGCCAGCAGTGAAGGTGGGGGAGGCCTAGTCTACGAGCAGTACTTC.

This CDR3 reads CAWSVLLSQGPTYEQYF. CDR3 sequence (DNA): TGTGCCTGGAGTGTACTCCTCTCGCAGGGTCCTACCTACGAGCAGTACTTC. J is TRBJ2-7 and V is TRBV30, with D perhaps TRBD1 (5 bases). CDR3 length: 17 amino acids. V dropped 0 bases and J dropped 2 bases, with 20 bases sitting between them. Per the germline V gene, CDR1 is GTSNPN and CDR2 is SVGIG (reference sequence).

The genes are TRBV28 and TRBJ1-2; the match to TRBD1 covers 7 bases. This CDR3 contains 14 residues. Germline loops: CDR1 MDHEN, CDR2 SYDVKM. V lost 2 bases to trimming and J lost 5 bases; unmatched junction nucleotides: 5. The CDR3: CASSLTGTDYGYTF. The CDR3 bases are TGTGCCAGCAGTTTAACCGGGACAGATTATGGCTACACCTTC.

The CDR3 DNA is TGTGCCAGTAGTATTCGAGGAGGTAGCCCCTACGAGCAGTACTTC. Its translation: CASSIRGGSPYEQYF. The V gene is TRBV19, the J gene TRBJ2-7; perhaps TRBD2 as D (5 bases). This CDR3 comprises 15 residues. The V end lost 3 bases, the J end lost 2 bases, and 14 bases lay between the germline ends. From germline, CDR1 is LNHDA and CDR2 SQIVND (reference sequence).

This sequence joins TRBV30 and TRBJ1-1; D remains ambiguous. The CDR3 totals 14 residues. Trimming cost V 1 base and J 0 bases, with 9 bases left between them. Germline V gene lookup returns CDR1 GTSNPN and CDR2 SVGIG (reference sequence). For the CDR3, the DNA is TGTGCCTGGAGTGGTGGCAGATTGAACACTGAAGCTTTCTTT. It encodes CAWSGGRLNTEAFF. The full variable domain, with the rest looked up from reference TRBV30 and TRBJ1-1, is SQTIHQWPATLVQPVGSPLSLECTVEGTSNPNLYWYRQAAGRGLQLLFYSVGIGQISSEVPQNLSASRPQDRQFILSSKKLLLSDSGFYLCAWSGGRLNTEAFFGQGTRLTVV.

This chain links TRBV4-2 with TRBJ2-5, with D possibly matching TRBD2 (5 bases). Germline V gene data show CDR1 as LGHNA and CDR2 as YNFKEQ. CDR3 size: 13 residues. Trimming cost V 7 bases and J 4 bases, with 13 bases left between them. As DNA, the CDR3 is TGTGCCAGCAAACCGGGGTCAGGAGAGACCCAGTACTTC. Amino acids: CASKPGSGETQYF.

The V call is TRBV4-1, the J call TRBJ1-2; 9 bases align to TRBD1. The CDR3 contains 16 residues. V lost 0 bases to trimming and J lost 4 bases; unmatched junction nucleotides: 6. In germline, CDR1 is MGHRA, CDR2 YSYEKL. Written as DNA, the CDR3 is TGCGCCAGCAGCCAAGAAGGGACAGGGAATACCTATGGCTACACCTTC. This codes for CASSQEGTGNTYGYTF.

The count of this clone is one. V usage is TRBV13 and J usage is TRBJ2-2; TRBD2 agrees at 14 bases. The CDR3 has 19 residues. Per germline, CDR1 PRHDT and CDR2 FYEKMQ (reference sequence). V was clipped by 5 bases and J by 0 bases; unmatched bases: 8. This chain's CDR3 is CASSPHLGLAGANTGELFF. DNA for the CDR3: TGTGCCAGCAGCCCACATCTGGGACTAGCGGGAGCGAACACCGGGGAGCTGTTTTTT.